Sequencing of this T cell receptor (beta chain) was carried out in a study of OX40 agonist ivuxolimab in advanced cancers. This CDR3 region has 13 residues. Trimming removed 5 bases from V and 1 base from J, with 8 bases in between. The germline V gene has CDR1 LNHDA and CDR2 SQIVND (reference sequence). Produced via immunoSEQ multiplex PCR; TCRdb's table is partial and in-frame only. The table includes 15,000 to 20,000 clones, about four fifths detected once. The sequenced sample was CD4+ or CD8+ T cells sorted from blood, obtained in a trial of the OX40 agonist ivuxolimab. The chain carries TRBV19 and TRBJ1-1; unclear D gene. The origin of this receptor is an adult with an advanced solid tumor such as melanoma, head and neck, liver or kidney cancer. The CDR3 DNA follows: TGTGCCAGTAGTTATACACAGAACACTGAAGCTTTCTTT. Protein: CASSYTQNTEAFF.